One and the same sample provided the 13 T cell receptor beta chains below, sequenced in a study of tumor and adjacent non-tumor tissue in lung cancer. Three rounds of nested PCR, following a modified ARM-PCR protocol, produced the TCRbeta library. TCRdb re-analysed the multiplex PCR reads in MiXCR, keeping a single row per CDR3 protein. This table holds 55,000 to 70,000 distinct CDR3 sequences, roughly 56% found once. The template was RNA from unsorted bulk tissue. Sequencing used lung tumor tissue. These receptors were obtained from a man aged 45 to 65 with non-small cell lung cancer.

This clonotype was counted between two and nine times. A much bigger clone sits one base away, suggesting this may be a read error. The genes are TRBV6-5 and TRBJ2-2; D gene unclear. The germline V gene has CDR1 MNHEY and CDR2 SVGAGI. The CDR3 is 13 residues long. DNA for the CDR3: TGTGTCAGCAGTTACTTTAACACCGGGGAGCTGTTTTTT. Encoded protein: CVSSYFNTGELFF.

A remark on this clonotype: An end of the junction differs from the germline gene, which may be a read error. The J gene is TRBJ2-7, the V gene TRBV12-3 or TRBV12-4, with TRBD1 matching 8 bases. The CDR3 is 14 amino acids. The CDR3 region has the DNA TGTGCCAGCAGGGAAACCGGGACAGGCTGGGAGCAATACTTC. It yields the protein CASRETGTGWEQYF.

Worth noting for this clonotype: A read error may be the cause here, since a much bigger clone is one base away. J is TRBJ2-7 and V is TRBV2; tentatively, D is TRBD2 (6 bases). Germline lookup yields CDR1 SNHLY and CDR2 FYNNEI. This CDR3 spans 13 amino acids. Trimming removed 8 bases from V and 5 bases from J, with 16 bases in between. CDR3 protein: CASGLRGGNEQYF. Here the CDR3 DNA reads TGTGCCAGCGGGCTGCGCGGCGGGAACGAGCAGTACTTC.

Note on this clonotype: Sequence at one end of the junction differs from germline and may be a read error. The chain is built from TRBV11-2 and TRBJ1-2; 9 bases match TRBD1. CDR3 length: 15 residues. Germline-derived CDR1 and CDR2 are SGHAT and FQNNGV. The CDR3 DNA is TGTGCCAGCAGCGGGCGTACAGGGGGCCACTATGGCTACATCTTC. The encoded protein is CASSGRTGGHYGYIF.

This clonotype was detected a few times. A much larger clone lies one base from this, so it may be a read error. V and J are TRBV10-3 and TRBJ2-7; the D gene is possibly TRBD1 (6 bases). Per the germline V gene, CDR1 is ENHRY and CDR2 is SYGVKD. Trimming took 0 bases from V and 3 from J, leaving 9 bases between them. The CDR3 covers 14 residues. The CDR3 sequence is CAISESGHGYEQYF. As DNA, the CDR3 is TGTGCCATCAGTGAGTCGGGACATGGCTACGAGCAGTACTTC.

A remark on this clonotype: One end of the junction fails to match germline, which may point to a read error. The V call is TRBV5-1, the J call TRBJ2-3; D call uncertain. Germline loops: CDR1 SGHRS, CDR2 YFSETQ. The CDR3 runs to 14 residues. DNA of the CDR3: TGCCCCAGCAGCTTTCAAGGGCAGAGTGATACGCAGTATTTT. Translation gives CPSSFQGQSDTQYF.

Regarding this clonotype: Without the conserved terminal phenylalanine or tryptophan, this CDR3 likely stems from a read error. J is TRBJ2-7 and V is TRBV10-1, with D perhaps matching TRBD1 (5 bases). Germline V CDR1 and CDR2: WNHNN, SYGVQD (reference sequence). V lost 5 bases and J lost 2, with 10 bases in between. CDR3 size: 13 residues. CDR3 sequence reads: CASSNWTTYEQYL. Here the CDR3 DNA reads TGCGCCAGCAGTAACTGGACAACCTACGAGCAGTACTTA.

This clonotype was seen at least ten times. The V call is TRBV10-3, the J call TRBJ2-7; tentatively, D is TRBD2 (6 bases). Looked up from germline, CDR1 is ENHRY and CDR2 is SYGVKD. The CDR3 is made up of 11 amino acids. With 6 bases removed from V and 5 bases from J, the gap between germline ends came to 8 bases. The CDR3 region is CAIRGEDEQYF. The CDR3 DNA is TGTGCCATCAGGGGGGAGGACGAGCAGTACTTC.

As for this clonotype: One base away lies a much larger clone, so this may be a sequencing read error. V usage is TRBV6-1 and J usage is TRBJ1-6; a weak D match, TRBD1 (6 bases). This CDR3 is built from 15 residues. The germline V gene encodes CDR1 MNHNS and CDR2 SASEGT. V shed 4 bases and J shed 7 bases, with 14 bases lying between them. The CDR3 DNA sequence: TGTGCCAGCAGTGTATCAACAGGGAACAATTCACCCCTCCACTTT. This codes for CASSVSTGNNSPLHF.

This clonotype occurred many times. V usage is TRBV6-2 or TRBV6-3 and J usage is TRBJ2-7, with 15 bases aligning to TRBD2. The germline V gene encodes CDR1 MNHEY and CDR2 SVGEGT. This CDR3 is 18 amino acids long. V shed 6 bases and J 0 bases; nucleotides not matched to a gene: 9. The CDR3 nucleotides read TGTGCCAGCAGCCCGACCGGGACTAGCGGGGGGAGCTCCTACGAGCAGTACTTC. Its protein is CASSPTGTSGGSSYEQYF.

To note about this clonotype: Being one base from a much bigger clone, this may be a read error. The V and J genes are TRBV2 and TRBJ1-6; unclear D gene. Trimming took off 8 bases at V and 8 bases at J, with 13 bases between the two ends. The CDR3 loop spans 13 amino acids. Germline-derived CDR1 and CDR2 are SNHLY and FYNNEI. CDR3 region: CASAGQRDSPLHF. In nucleotides, the CDR3 is TGTGCCAGCGCCGGGCAGAGGGATTCACCCCTCCACTTT.

This clonotype was observed a handful of times. The rearrangement links TRBV4-1 to TRBJ2-3; the D gene is possibly TRBD1 (6 bases). Per germline, CDR1 MGHRA and CDR2 YSYEKL. Between the trimmed V and J ends, which lost 3 bases and 5 bases, there was a span of 30 bases. There are 20 residues in the CDR3. In DNA form, the CDR3 reads TGCGCCAGCAGCCAGACTCTTTGGGCACAGGGCTTGTGGGGTAGAGATACGCAGTATTTT. Its protein is CASSQTLWAQGLWGRDTQYF.

Details on this clonotype: Being one base from a much bigger clone, this may be a read error. The CDR3 here is CVSSQSTGGGQPQHF. The CDR3 DNA reads TGTGTCAGCAGCCAATCCACAGGGGGCGGACAGCCCCAGCATTTT. The rearrangement joins TRBV4-2 to TRBJ1-5; TRBD1 matches 9 bases. Germline CDR1 LGHNA, CDR2 YNFKEQ. The CDR3 loop spans 15 amino acids.